Reported below is one T cell receptor (beta chain). Its antigen is not known. The CDR3 totals 16 residues. The ends were cut back, 4 bases at V and 2 bases at J, with 15 bases in the middle. Germline CDR1 and CDR2: SGHAT and FQDESV (reference sequence). It was with 60 Vbeta and 13 Jbeta primers that the PCR ran. TCRdb's table, derived via immunoSEQ multiplex PCR, lists solely in-frame clones and lacks some. The sample lists 81,000 or so clones, 70% to 80% occurring once. The data originate from a study of cytomegalovirus exposure and HLA in healthy donors. Overall study findings and caveats: The likely origin of a cluster of highly shared sequence variants was a sequencing artifact. Across donors, most TCRs were seen rarely, yet some public ones were widespread. The authors confirmed in vitro that three CMV-associated chains were specific for CMV antigens. Later analysis showed most CMV-associated TCR beta chains appearing HLA-restricted.

Material for sequencing was PBMCs. This TCR derives from a man aged 45-65 years in good health and CMV-seropositive. The chain joins TRBV11-1 to TRBJ2-1; perhaps TRBD2 as D (6 bases). The CDR3 loop is CASSSGWERAYNEQFF. In DNA, the CDR3 is TGTGCCAGCAGCTCCGGGTGGGAGCGGGCCTACAATGAGCAGTTCTTC.